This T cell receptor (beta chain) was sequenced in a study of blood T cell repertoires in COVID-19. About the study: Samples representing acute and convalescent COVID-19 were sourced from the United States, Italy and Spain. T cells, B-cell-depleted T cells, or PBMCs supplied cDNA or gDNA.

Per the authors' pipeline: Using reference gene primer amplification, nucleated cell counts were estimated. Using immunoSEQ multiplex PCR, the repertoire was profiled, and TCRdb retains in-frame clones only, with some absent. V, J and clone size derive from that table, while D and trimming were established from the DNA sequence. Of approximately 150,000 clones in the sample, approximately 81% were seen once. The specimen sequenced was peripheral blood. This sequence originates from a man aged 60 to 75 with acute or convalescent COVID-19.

CDR3 sequence (DNA): TGTGCCAGTAGTGACGTAGCGGGGGGGTTAACCGGGGAGCTGTTTTTT. Its protein is CASSDVAGGLTGELFF. V usage is TRBV19 and J usage is TRBJ2-2; 11 positions agree with TRBD2. This CDR3 has 16 residues. With 5 bases clipped from V and 5 bases from J, the junction kept 7 bases outside the gene matches. Germline CDR1 is LNHDA and CDR2 is SQIVND (reference sequence).